This T cell receptor beta chain was retrieved from a study of blood T cells in healthy people across ages. Broader study findings: Unsorted PBMCs ruled out conclusive naive versus antigen-experienced comparison. CMV infection status of these donors was not known.

Per the germline V gene, CDR1 is SGHRS and CDR2 is YFSETQ. CDR3 length: 15 residues. Trimming shortened V by 0 bases and J by 1 base, and 10 bases separated the two germline ends. Donors each provided roughly 9.6 milliliters of peripheral blood. Researchers isolated at least 7 million PBMCs per sample. This clonotype came up a few times. Its specificity is unknown. Alongside a J-beta primer mix, a sample-barcoded 5' primer served in a second PCR lasting roughly 7 to 12 cycles. From the 5' RACE reads, TCRdb called clonotypes with MiXCR, one entry per CDR3 protein. The repertoire consists of around 1,900,000 distinct CDR3 sequences, with roughly two fifths occurring once and the leading ten covering roughly 23%.

The sequenced sample was blood. The chain joins TRBV5-1 to TRBJ2-5; D gene ambiguous. The sequence was obtained from a human donor in good health. The CDR3 DNA is TGCGCCAGCAGCTTGGGGCTACCCTTCCAAGAGACCCAGTACTTC. This sequence encodes CASSLGLPFQETQYF.